One sample yielded the 25 T cell receptor beta chains listed below, sequenced in a study of human T cells and chemical hapten exposure. The time point is: patch test 2, 6 weeks after DPC sensitization. Treatment denoted: therapeutic diphenylcyclopropenone sensitization with weekly scalp DPC. From the RACE reads, TCRdb called clonotypes with MiXCR, one entry per CDR3 protein. The sample includes some 350,000 distinct CDR3 sequences, about 6% of them seen just once. The starting material was whole blood, obtained in connection with sensitization to the hapten diphenylcyclopropenone (DPC). The receptors derive from a woman aged 18 to 35 with alopecia areata. Some clones in this sample may be carry-over from other donors' samples.

CDR3 amino acids: CASSPSRPPKTDTQYF. In DNA, the CDR3 is TGTGCCAGCAGTCCATCCAGGCCTCCCAAAACAGATACGCAGTATTTT. This rearrangement joins TRBV27 to TRBJ2-3; D gene unclear. This CDR3 is built from 16 residues. CDR1 is MNHEY, CDR2 SMNVEV, per germline (reference sequence). Deletions cut 5 bases from V and 3 bases from J, with 18 bases between.

This clonotype came up many times. The rearrangement uses TRBV12-3 or TRBV12-4 and TRBJ1-6; 10 nucleotides match TRBD1. Germline trimming cut 1 base from V and 7 bases from J; bases unmatched to any gene: 7. CDR3 size: 17 residues. CDR3 sequence reads: CASSLEGQGIWNSPLHF. CDR3 coding DNA: TGTGCCAGCAGTTTAGAGGGACAGGGGATATGGAATTCACCCCTCCACTTT.

This clonotype appeared many times. The rearrangement joins TRBV12-3 or TRBV12-4 to TRBJ1-6, with a possible D match to TRBD1 (5 bases). The V end was cut by 3 bases, the J end by 10 bases, with 13 bases between. The CDR3 extends over 14 amino acids. CDR3 sequence reads: CASSFQAGNSPLHF. The CDR3 bases are TGTGCCAGCAGTTTCCAGGCAGGGAACTCACCCCTCCACTTT.

In this sample, this clonotype turned up a few times. The chain is built from TRBV6-5 and TRBJ1-6, with no clear D. The V end was cut by 2 bases, the J end by 5 bases, with 10 bases between. The CDR3 is 15 amino acids. CDR1 is MNHEY and CDR2 is SVGAGI in the germline V gene. The CDR3 reads CASSYDMLNNSPLHF. Here the CDR3 DNA reads TGTGCCAGCAGTTACGACATGTTGAATAATTCACCCCTCCACTTT.

This clonotype was observed at least ten times. This sequence joins TRBV2 and TRBJ1-1; no reliable D call. V lost 7 bases and J lost 4, with 13 bases in between. The CDR3 runs to 13 residues. Germline V CDR1 and CDR2: SNHLY, FYNNEI. The CDR3: CASKEGGSTEAFF. The CDR3 DNA sequence: TGTGCCAGCAAAGAGGGCGGAAGCACTGAAGCTTTCTTT.

The chain couples TRBV10-3 to TRBJ2-7; the match to TRBD1 covers 10 bases. The V segment lost 0 bases and the J segment 2 bases; nucleotides outside the gene matches: 4. From germline, CDR1 is ENHRY and CDR2 SYGVKD. The CDR3 is 16 amino acids. In nucleotides, the CDR3 is TGTGCCATCAGTGAGTCTTTGGGGACAGGGGCCTACGAGCAGTACTTC. Its translation is CAISESLGTGAYEQYF.

This sequence joins TRBV28 and TRBJ2-7, with D perhaps given as TRBD1 or TRBD2 (5 bases each). CDR3 size: 14 residues. Germline CDR1 and CDR2: MDHEN and SYDVKM. Trimming took off 5 bases at V and 6 bases at J, with 17 bases between the two ends. The CDR3 loop reads CASSAGTKAREQYF. CDR3 DNA: TGTGCCAGCAGTGCCGGGACCAAGGCTCGCGAGCAGTACTTC.

The rearrangement joins TRBV20-1 to TRBJ2-1; D possibly corresponds to TRBD2 (5 bases). V dropped 6 bases and J dropped 2 bases, with 17 bases sitting between them. The CDR3 totals 15 residues. Germline CDR1 DFQATT, CDR2 SNEGSKA (reference sequence). CDR3 region: CSAPFLAAAYNEQFF. CDR3 coding DNA: TGCAGTGCGCCATTCCTAGCTGCTGCCTACAATGAGCAGTTCTTC.

Concerning this clonotype: One base away lies a much larger clone, so this may be a sequencing read error. This chain links TRBV12-3 or TRBV12-4 with TRBJ1-6; weak D call: TRBD1 (6 bases). The CDR3 has 11 residues. Trimming pared 4 bases from V and 17 bases from J, leaving 12 bases between. The CDR3 sequence is CASSWDKSIHF. The CDR3, as DNA: TGTGCCAGCAGTTGGGACAAATCCATCCACTTT.

This clonotype showed up just a few times. This chain connects TRBV6-7 to TRBJ1-6, with TRBD1 matching over 9 bases. TRBV6-7 is sorted into the ORF group, with uncertain function. The V gene end was trimmed by 2 bases and the J gene end by 10 bases; junction bases not matched to a gene: 9. The length of the CDR3 is 16 residues. The CDR3 region is CASSYRLRDRDSPLHF. In DNA form, the CDR3 reads TGTGCCAGCAGTTACCGGCTCCGGGACAGGGACTCACCCCTCCACTTT.

Here the CDR3 DNA reads TGCAGTGCTAGAGATCTAGCTAATCTGGACAGGGTAACCAAAAACATTCAGTACTTC. Amino acid sequence: CSARDLANLDRVTKNIQYF. The V call is TRBV20-1, the J call TRBJ2-4, with 8 bases matching TRBD1. V shed 0 bases and J 2 bases; nucleotides not matched to a gene: 15. Per germline, CDR1 DFQATT and CDR2 SNEGSKA (reference sequence). The CDR3 consists of 19 residues.

The sample holds one count of this clonotype. Sequence at one end of the junction differs from germline and may be a read error. The J gene is TRBJ1-6, the V gene TRBV24-1; D is uncertain. The CDR3 is made up of 12 amino acids. Germline lookup yields CDR1 KGHDR and CDR2 SFDVKD. Here the CDR3 reads CVTTGSYSPLHF. The CDR3 nucleotides are TGTGTCACCACGGGTTCTTATTCACCCCTCCACTTT.

J is TRBJ1-2 and V is TRBV29-1, with 10 bases identical to TRBD1. The CDR3 covers 12 residues. The ends lost 7 bases at V and 6 bases at J; junction bases unmatched: 5. CDR1 SQVTM and CDR2 ANQGSEA come from the germline V gene. The CDR3 is CSAGGQGNGYTF. CDR3 in DNA: TGCAGCGCTGGGGGACAGGGGAATGGCTACACCTTC.

This clonotype was detected many times. V usage is TRBV6-2 or TRBV6-3 and J usage is TRBJ1-5; the D is unclear. Germline assignment: CDR1 MNHEY and CDR2 SVGEGT. The CDR3 has 13 amino acids. The germline V and J ends were trimmed by 0 bases and 6 bases, with 6 bases remaining between them. Here the CDR3 reads CASSYSVGQPQHF. In DNA form, the CDR3 reads TGTGCCAGCAGTTACTCGGTTGGTCAGCCCCAGCATTTT.

The V and J genes are TRBV12-3 or TRBV12-4 and TRBJ1-2; TRBD1 might be the D (5 bases). The CDR3 contains 12 residues. Trimming removed 3 bases at V and 8 bases at J, with 10 bases between. The CDR3 DNA reads as TGTGCCAGCAGTTTTTCGGGGCAAGGCTACACCTTC. It specifies CASSFSGQGYTF.

This clonotype has at least ten counts. The V gene is TRBV20-1, the J gene TRBJ2-5; the match to TRBD1 covers 7 bases. V shed 6 bases and J 1 base; nucleotides not matched to a gene: 2. Germline V CDR1 and CDR2: DFQATT, SNEGSKA (reference sequence). The CDR3 length is 12 residues. DNA of the CDR3: TGCAGTGCCCGGGACAGCCAAGAGACCCAGTACTTC. Translation gives CSARDSQETQYF.

V gene TRBV5-6 combines with J gene TRBJ1-5; maybe TRBD1 (5 bases). Germline CDR1 SGHDT, CDR2 YYEEEE. This CDR3 comprises 19 residues. Trimming stripped 0 bases from V and 0 bases from J, with 19 bases between. The CDR3 nucleotides read TGTGCCAGCAGCTTGGCCAGTAGGGGAGTGGGTTATAGCAATCAGCCCCAGCATTTT. Translating gives CASSLASRGVGYSNQPQHF. The full variable domain, its missing parts supplied by reference TRBV5-6 and TRBJ1-5, is DAGVTQSPTHLIKTRGQQVTLRCSPKSGHDTVSWYQQALGQGPQFIFQYYEEEERQRGNFPDRFSGHQFPNYSSELNVNALLLGDSALYLCASSLASRGVGYSNQPQHFGDGTRLSIL.

This clonotype was found a few times. The chain is built from TRBV7-2 and TRBJ2-6; 7 bases match TRBD2. Germline loops: CDR1 SGHTA, CDR2 FQGNSA. The CDR3 spans 18 residues. The V gene end was trimmed by 1 base and the J gene end by 1 base; junction bases not matched to a gene: 7. This CDR3 is CASSLGAGRDSGANVLTF. The CDR3 coding sequence is TGTGCCAGCAGCTTAGGAGCAGGGAGGGATTCTGGGGCCAACGTCCTGACTTTC. Using reference TRBV7-2 and TRBJ2-6 for the parts outside the CDR3, the full variable domain is GAGVSQSPSNKVTEKGKDVELRCDPISGHTALYWYRQSLGQGLEFLIYFQGNSAPDKSGLPSDRFSAERTGGSVSTLTIQRTQQEDSAVYLCASSLGAGRDSGANVLTFGAGSRLTVL.

This sequence joins TRBV20-1 and TRBJ2-2, with D tentatively TRBD1 or TRBD2 (5 bases each). Looked up from germline, CDR1 is DFQATT and CDR2 is SNEGSKA (reference sequence). The CDR3 has 15 residues. Trimming took 4 bases from V and 2 from J, leaving 14 bases between them. CDR3 residues: CSATRGGVNTGELFF. The DNA of the CDR3 is TGCAGTGCTACCCGTGGGGGAGTTAACACCGGGGAGCTGTTTTTT.

This clonotype came up a few times. The CDR3 DNA follows: TGTGCCAGCAGCTTAGCCCCAGCAGGGGTAAGTCAGCCCCAGCATTTT. It is translated as CASSLAPAGVSQPQHF. The rearrangement uses TRBV7-9 and TRBJ1-5; tentatively, D is TRBD1 (6 bases). CDR1 and CDR2 (germline): SEHNR, FQNEAQ (reference sequence). The CDR3 spans 16 residues. V was trimmed by 0 bases and J by 6 bases, leaving 15 bases between them.

This clonotype was seen only a few times. The chain joins TRBV2 to TRBJ1-1; the D is unclear. V lost 4 bases and J 6 bases, leaving 15 bases between the germline ends. The CDR3 sequence is 14 residues long. CDR1 SNHLY and CDR2 FYNNEI come from the germline V gene. The CDR3: CASSVYRIEPEAFF. DNA of the CDR3: TGTGCCAGCAGTGTTTACAGAATAGAGCCTGAAGCTTTCTTT.

This clonotype was seen more than once but under ten times. The J gene is TRBJ1-2, the V gene TRBV5-1; D is unclear. Germline V CDR1 and CDR2: SGHRS, YFSETQ. The CDR3 has 13 residues. V was clipped by 4 bases and J by 4 bases, with 11 bases between them. In DNA, the CDR3 is TGCGCCAGCAGCCCGAACCCGTTCTATGGCTACACCTTC. Translating it yields CASSPNPFYGYTF. The variable domain in full, with the rest retrieved from reference TRBV5-1 and TRBJ1-2, is KAGVTQTPRYLIKTRGQQVTLSCSPISGHRSVSWYQQTPGQGLQFLFEYFSETQRNKGNFPGRFSGRQFSNSRSEMNVSTLELGDSALYLCASSPNPFYGYTFGSGTRLTVV.

V usage is TRBV4-2 and J usage is TRBJ1-6; no firm D call. The CDR3 contains 16 residues. Germline V CDR1 and CDR2: LGHNA, YNFKEQ. Trimming took off 0 bases at V and 8 bases at J, with 14 bases between the two ends. The CDR3: CASSQDLKGSYSPLHF. The CDR3 region has the DNA TGTGCCAGCAGCCAAGATCTAAAGGGATCGTATTCACCCCTCCACTTT.

This clonotype came up many times. This sequence joins TRBV27 and TRBJ1-4, with a possible D match to TRBD1 (6 bases). Germline V gene lookup returns CDR1 MNHEY and CDR2 SMNVEV (reference sequence). The CDR3 covers 14 residues. V shed 3 bases and J shed 10 bases, with 15 bases lying between them. This chain's CDR3 is CASSFRGHVGKLFF. For the CDR3, the DNA is TGTGCCAGCAGTTTTAGGGGACATGTCGGAAAACTGTTTTTT.

This clonotype was observed at least ten times. V is TRBV28 and J is TRBJ2-2, with D perhaps matching TRBD1 (6 bases). Germline assignment: CDR1 MDHEN and CDR2 SYDVKM. With 6 bases removed from V and 4 bases from J, the gap between germline ends came to 15 bases. The CDR3 runs to 15 residues. This CDR3 is CASSRTGSRTGELFF. Here the CDR3 DNA reads TGTGCCAGCAGCCGAACAGGGTCTCGCACCGGGGAGCTGTTTTTT.